This TCR beta chain is from a study of identical twins (dated by TCRdb to 2016 to 2017). For context, the study as a whole: TCR alpha and beta repertoires from monozygotic twins, unrelated adults of various ages and cord blood were deep-sequenced to test whether fetal clonotypes persist. Replicate twin experiments were performed at different times using different library preparation protocols to rule out contamination.

The study at large found these results: Invariant T cells such as MAIT and iNKT could partly confound zero-insertion analyses, though diverse VJ usage argued against this for most clonotypes. Fewer insertions were carried by abundant cord blood beta clonotypes, a similar but weaker trend appeared in young adult naive repertoires, and no such trend appeared in memory repertoires. Excess twin sharing in beta out-of-frame sequences was weaker because fewer shared sequences lowered the signal-to-noise ratio. Compared with coincidental sharing between unrelated individuals, out-of-frame TCR alpha sequences shared between twins showed an excess of sequences with low generation probability. Because the same donors could not be followed over many years, the conclusions relied on cross-sectional statistical analysis. In monozygotic twins, out-of-frame TCR alpha sharing was systematically underestimated by recombination models, although the models agreed with sharing between unrelated individuals.

The library was obtained by 5' RACE. Sequencing was performed on an Illumina HiSeq 2000. Template switching added a universal primer binding site, and the final cDNA carried a unique molecular identifier that allowed TCR cDNA molecules to be counted accurately. Specific primers in the conserved constant-segment region were used to synthesize first-strand cDNA for the TCR alpha and beta chains. To control for contamination, every cDNA library was double barcoded, receiving both a SMART-Mk sample barcode and Illumina barcodes. TruSeq adapter sequences along with Illumina sample barcodes were introduced in two successive PCR steps. The Illumina HiSeq platform was used with custom primers to sequence TCR alpha and beta cDNA libraries. The authors processed their data as follows. Unique molecular identifiers were extracted from raw reads with MiGEC, and CDR3 positions were determined with MiXCR. For each individual, recombination models were inferred using an EM algorithm with the repgenHMM and IGoR tools. The analysis of shared clonotypes was done with the tcR package in R, with sharing normalized by the product of cloneset sizes. Out-of-frame nonproductive sequences were analyzed to study raw recombination free of thymic and clonal selection effects. TCRdb took the public reads, trimmed them with fastp at Q25, ran MiXCR for clone calling and kept in-frame beta chains. Rows are combined by CDR3 protein, so each entry shows the most common genes and DNA. These V and J calls derive from TCRdb rather than the authors' analysis. The table for this sample lists 350,000 or so distinct CDR3 sequences; 10% to 15% of them were counted only once. The top ten clones comprise roughly 7% of the sample.

To note about this clonotype: It has no known antigen specificity. No per-base quality is available; no much larger clone lies one base away.

At the junction V is shortened by 7 bases and J by 4 bases, with 19 bases in between. The CDR3 spans 15 residues, from the cysteine through the phenylalanine. Only CDR3 DNA remains: 45 bases, in frame from the first base. Reading the germline V gene gives CDR1 MDHEN and CDR2 SYDVKM. All donors were healthy Caucasians. Three pairs of female monozygotic twins, all aged about 18 to 30 years, were included in the twin cohort. CD4+ and CD8+ T cell populations were isolated with positive isolation kits from Invitrogen. The data also belong to a second study, concerning yellow fever vaccine responses in identical twins. The second publication reports: According to the authors, the vaccine-induced T cell response in identical twins seemed to be partly convergent and partly specific to each individual. In identical twins, the study followed T cell clones that responded to the vaccine with precision.

The chain was built from TRBV28 and TRBJ2-5; TRBD2 could be the D gene, as 5 bases match. This TCR was recovered from a woman aged 18 to 35 in good health. Sequenced: CD8+ T cells sorted from blood. The CDR3 region reads CASIPGRLLGETQYF. The bases read TGTGCCAGCATACCCGGAAGACTATTGGGAGAGACCCAGTACTTC.